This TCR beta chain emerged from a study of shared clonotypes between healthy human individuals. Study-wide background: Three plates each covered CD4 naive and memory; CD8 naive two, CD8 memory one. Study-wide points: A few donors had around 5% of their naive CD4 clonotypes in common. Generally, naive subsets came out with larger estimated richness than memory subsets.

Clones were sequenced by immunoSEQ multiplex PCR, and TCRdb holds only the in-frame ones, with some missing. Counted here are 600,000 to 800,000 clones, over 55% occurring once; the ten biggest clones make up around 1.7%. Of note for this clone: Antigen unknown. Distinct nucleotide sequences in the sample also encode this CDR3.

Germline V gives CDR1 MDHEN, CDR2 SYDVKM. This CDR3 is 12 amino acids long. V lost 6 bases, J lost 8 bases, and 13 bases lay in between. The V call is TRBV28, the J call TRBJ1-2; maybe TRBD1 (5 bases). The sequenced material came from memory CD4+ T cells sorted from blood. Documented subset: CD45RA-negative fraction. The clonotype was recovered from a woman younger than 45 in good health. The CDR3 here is CASSLRGYGYTF. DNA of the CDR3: TGTGCCAGCAGCCTCCGGGGCTACGGCTACACCTTC.